Each of the 27 T cell receptor beta chains below was sequenced from the same sample in a study of post-analysis software for immune sequencing data. Study-level results: Several TRBV segments, TRBV5-6, TRBV5-1 and TRBV20-1 among them, were found more frequent in patients than controls.

Presence of unique molecular identifiers characterized the TCR beta cDNA libraries. Each CDR3 protein is one row after TCRdb ran MiXCR on the PCR reads. The sample includes roughly 670,000 distinct CDR3 sequences, 59% seen only once; the top ten take about 11%. What these receptors recognize is not known. Material: blood. The receptors stem from a girl aged 2 to 9 with multiple sclerosis.

The gene calls are TRBV12-3 or TRBV12-4 and TRBJ1-1; D perhaps matches TRBD1 (6 bases). This CDR3 has 14 residues. CDR3: CASGSWSGDEDAFF. DNA for the CDR3: TGTGCTTCGGGGAGTTGGTCAGGGGATGAGGACGCTTTCTTT.

The genes are TRBV7-6 and TRBJ2-6; either TRBD1 or TRBD2 may supply D (5 bases each). Germline V gene lookup returns CDR1 SGHVS and CDR2 FNYEAQ. The CDR3 is made up of 17 amino acids. V was shortened by 0 bases and J by 2 bases, with 11 bases between the two germline ends. This chain's CDR3 is CASSLAPGLPGANVLTF. The CDR3 coding sequence is TGTGCCAGCAGCTTAGCGCCGGGGCTCCCTGGGGCCAACGTCCTGACTTTC.

The chain recombines TRBV20-1 with TRBJ2-7, with a weak D call TRBD1 (6 bases). V was pared by 0 bases and J by 2 bases, with 11 bases between. Per the germline V gene, CDR1 is DFQATT and CDR2 is SNEGSKA (reference sequence). The CDR3 has 14 amino acids. The CDR3 DNA sequence: TGCAGTGCTAGAGATGTAAGGGACACCTACGAGCAGTACTTC. Protein sequence: CSARDVRDTYEQYF.

As concerns this clonotype: A junction boundary mismatches the germline segment, possibly from a read error. This sequence joins TRBV2 and TRBJ1-2; weak D call: TRBD1 (5 bases). This CDR3 has 12 residues. Germline loops: CDR1 SNHLY, CDR2 FYNNEI. The CDR3 loop is CTSTPGSSGYTF. The DNA for the CDR3 is TGTACCAGCACCCCAGGGTCCAGTGGCTACACCTTC.

In this sample, this clonotype turned up a few times. The V and J genes are TRBV29-1 and TRBJ2-7; 8 positions agree with TRBD1. V was pared by 0 bases and J by 1 base, with 8 bases of the junction left unmatched. Germline-derived CDR1 and CDR2 are SQVTM and ANQGSEA. The CDR3 has 16 amino acids. CDR3 protein: CSVEDQAGGLSYEQYF. The CDR3 DNA reads TGCAGCGTTGAAGATCAGGCAGGGGGCTTGTCCTACGAGCAGTACTTC.

This clonotype was counted between two and nine times. This rearrangement joins TRBV4-2 to TRBJ1-2, with D unresolved. The CDR3 spans 14 residues. The germline V gene encodes CDR1 LGHNA and CDR2 YNFKEQ. V dropped 0 bases and J dropped 2 bases, with 7 bases sitting between them. CDR3 amino acids: CASSQDPRNYGYTF. The CDR3 DNA sequence: TGTGCCAGCAGCCAAGACCCCAGGAACTATGGCTACACCTTC.

The rearrangement joins TRBV7-2 to TRBJ1-2; D is possibly TRBD1 (5 bases). Trimming took 3 bases from V and 13 from J, leaving 15 bases between them. In germline, CDR1 is SGHTA, CDR2 FQGNSA. This CDR3 is 12 amino acids long. The CDR3 protein is CASSLGPMGLTF. CDR3 nucleotide sequence: TGTGCCAGCAGCTTGGGGCCGATGGGTCTCACCTTC.

The chain couples TRBV6-5 to TRBJ1-2; no firm D call. The CDR3 contains 13 residues. CDR1 and CDR2 from the germline V gene are MNHEY and SVGAGI. The V end was cut by 5 bases, the J end by 4 bases, with 11 bases between. CDR3 in DNA: TGTGCCAGCAGTCAACGCCTGTTCTATGGCTACACCTTC. Protein: CASSQRLFYGYTF.

The chain employs TRBV12-3 or TRBV12-4 and TRBJ2-3, with a weak D call TRBD1 (5 bases). The CDR3 totals 18 residues. V lost 1 base, J lost 4 bases, and 21 bases lay in between. The CDR3 spells CASSLEKGMSKFADTQYF. For the CDR3, the DNA is TGTGCCAGCAGTTTAGAGAAGGGGATGTCAAAGTTCGCAGATACGCAGTATTTT.

In its sample, this clonotype was seen a few times. V gene TRBV20-1 combines with J gene TRBJ2-3; D ambiguous. Germline V gene lookup returns CDR1 DFQATT and CDR2 SNEGSKA (reference sequence). V was trimmed by 3 bases and J by 3 bases, leaving 4 bases between them. This CDR3 is built from 11 residues. The CDR3 reads CSASQTDTQYF. The CDR3, as DNA: TGCAGTGCTAGTCAGACAGATACGCAGTATTTT.

The chain recombines TRBV6-5 with TRBJ2-7; D call uncertain. Looked up from germline, CDR1 is MNHEY and CDR2 is SVGAGI. The ends were cut back, 2 bases at V and 0 bases at J, with 11 bases in the middle. The CDR3 loop spans 15 amino acids. The CDR3 sequence: CASSYKPSVSYEQYF. The CDR3, as DNA: TGTGCCAGCAGTTACAAACCGTCGGTCTCCTACGAGCAGTACTTC.

This rearrangement joins TRBV5-1 to TRBJ2-3; TRBD1 matches at 7 bases. Per germline, CDR1 SGHRS and CDR2 YFSETQ. V lost 5 bases and J lost 3; bases outside the gene matches: 6. This CDR3 has 14 amino acids. In nucleotides, the CDR3 is TGCGCCAGCAGATTGACAGGGTCTACAGATACGCAGTATTTT. This sequence encodes CASRLTGSTDTQYF.

The chain employs TRBV6-5 and TRBJ2-6, with D possibly TRBD1 on 5 matching bases. The V end was cut by 9 bases, the J end by 4 bases, with 13 bases between. The CDR3 is made up of 14 amino acids. CDR1 MNHEY and CDR2 SVGAGI come from the germline V gene. The CDR3 DNA sequence: TGTGCCAGTAGTCCAGGGATAGGGGCCAACGTCCTGACTTTC. It yields the protein CASSPGIGANVLTF.

This clonotype came up a few times. The chain uses TRBV3-1 and TRBJ2-7; D is unclear. The germline V and J ends were trimmed by 0 bases and 6 bases, with 3 bases remaining between them. The CDR3 runs 11 residues. CDR1 is LGHDT and CDR2 is YNNKEL in the germline V gene (reference sequence). CDR3 nucleotide sequence: TGTGCCAGCAGCCAAGATGGCGAGCAGTACTTC. Its protein is CASSQDGEQYF.

The V call is TRBV3-1, the J call TRBJ2-5; tentatively, D is TRBD2 (6 bases). Germline values: CDR1 LGHDT, CDR2 YNNKEL (reference sequence). V was shortened by 4 bases and J by 5 bases, with 17 bases between the two germline ends. There are 15 residues in the CDR3. The CDR3 DNA is TGTGCCAGCAGCCTGGGAACTAGCCCTGGGGAGACCCAGTACTTC. This sequence encodes CASSLGTSPGETQYF.

A remark on this clonotype: At one end the junction does not follow the germline gene, possibly because of a read error. The rearrangement joins TRBV20-1 to TRBJ2-5; the match to TRBD2 covers 12 bases. The J call may be faulty, since TRBJ2-7 better matches the DNA end. Germline V gives CDR1 DFQATT, CDR2 SNEGSKA (reference sequence). There are 17 residues in the CDR3. The CDR3 loop reads CSARSRASGRASHEQYF. The DNA for the CDR3 is TGCAGTGCTAGGAGTCGGGCTAGCGGGAGGGCCTCCCACGAGCAGTACTTC.

The chain carries TRBV3-1 and TRBJ2-3; D remains unclear. The CDR3 sequence is 16 residues long. CDR1 LGHDT and CDR2 YNNKEL come from the germline V gene (reference sequence). Trimming removed 2 bases at V and 2 bases at J, with 14 bases between. CDR3 bases: TGTGCCAGCAGCCAATGGCTAGACGGCAACACAGATACGCAGTATTTT. Its protein product is CASSQWLDGNTDTQYF.

V usage is TRBV6-5 and J usage is TRBJ2-6; no clear D. Trimming shortened V by 6 bases and J by 4 bases, and 7 bases separated the two germline ends. The length of the CDR3 is 13 residues. Germline CDR1 and CDR2: MNHEY and SVGAGI. The CDR3 DNA follows: TGTGCCAGCAGCACGAACGGGGCCAACGTCCTGACTTTC. Translated: CASSTNGANVLTF.

The chain carries TRBV29-1 and TRBJ2-1, with D hard to call. The V gene's germline CDR1 is SQVTM and CDR2 ANQGSEA. The V gene lost 6 bases and the J gene lost 8 bases, with 14 bases spanning the gap. The CDR3 is 12 amino acids. The chain's CDR3 is CSVFGRRDEQFF. As DNA, the CDR3 is TGCAGCGTCTTTGGTCGACGGGATGAGCAGTTCTTC.

This chain uses TRBV29-1 with TRBJ2-5; tentatively, D is TRBD1 or TRBD2 (5 bases each). The germline V gene has CDR1 SQVTM and CDR2 ANQGSEA. This CDR3 has 13 amino acids. V was clipped by 4 bases and J by 11 bases, with 20 bases between them. As DNA, the CDR3 is TGCAGCGTTGTGCGAGGGACCCGAAATGAGCAGTACTTC. This codes for CSVVRGTRNEQYF. Drawing the rest from reference TRBV29-1 and TRBJ2-5, the complete variable domain is SAVISQKPSRDICQRGTSLTIQCQVDSQVTMMFWYRQQPGQSLTLIATANQGSEATYESGFVIDKFPISRPNLTFSTLTVSNMSPEDSSIYLCSVVRGTRNEQYFGPGTRLLVL.

This clonotype turned up a few times. The chain carries TRBV6-1 and TRBJ2-1, with 10 bases that match TRBD2. Trimming cost V 2 bases and J 4 bases; bases outside gene matches: 2. This CDR3 contains 15 residues. Germline V gene sequence: CDR1 MNHNS, CDR2 SASEGT. The CDR3 spells CASSEQAGGYNEQFF. The CDR3 DNA sequence: TGTGCCAGCAGTGAACAAGCGGGGGGGTACAATGAGCAGTTCTTC.

A single count supports this clonotype. The chain links TRBV20-1 to TRBJ2-6; TRBD1 agrees at 9 bases. V shed 6 bases, J shed 2 bases, and the junction held 8 bases outside the gene matches. The CDR3 sequence is 16 residues long. Per germline, CDR1 DFQATT and CDR2 SNEGSKA (reference sequence). The CDR3 loop is CSAGRTGAAGANVLTF. Written as DNA, the CDR3 is TGCAGTGCCGGAAGGACAGGGGCTGCTGGGGCCAACGTCCTGACTTTC.

The CDR3 is CASSVSGTYNSPLHF. The CDR3 DNA sequence: TGTGCCAGCAGCGTTTCGGGAACCTATAATTCACCCCTCCACTTT. The chain combines TRBV9 with TRBJ1-6; the D is unclear. CDR1 is SGDLS, CDR2 YYNGEE, per germline. The CDR3 runs 15 residues. V lost 2 bases to trimming and J lost 2 bases, with 8 bases between them.

This clonotype was detected only a few times. This chain links TRBV29-1 with TRBJ2-5, with 9 nucleotides matching TRBD2. Germline-derived CDR1 and CDR2 are SQVTM and ANQGSEA. The CDR3 is 13 residues long. The V segment lost 2 bases and the J segment 5 bases; nucleotides outside the gene matches: 3. CDR3 region: CSVERREGETQYF. Here the CDR3 DNA reads TGCAGCGTTGAACGGCGGGAGGGTGAGACCCAGTACTTC.

This clonotype was found a few times. The V and J genes are TRBV6-5 and TRBJ2-3, with D unclear. Trimming removed 2 bases at V and 5 bases at J, with 14 bases between. CDR1 and CDR2 (germline): MNHEY, SVGAGI. The CDR3 is 15 residues long. Written as DNA, the CDR3 is TGTGCCAGCAGTTACCTAGGGTTAACGGGAGATACGCAGTATTTT. Residues: CASSYLGLTGDTQYF.

CDR3 in DNA: TGTGCCAGCAGTTTTGATACTAGCGGGGGCGTGTCCGCAGATACGGAATATTTT. Protein product: CASSFDTSGGVSADTEYF. The J gene is TRBJ2-3, the V gene TRBV12-3 or TRBV12-4; 11 nucleotides agree with TRBD2. CDR3 length: 18 residues. V dropped 3 bases and J dropped 15; count of bases not matched to a gene: 23.

The rearrangement links TRBV7-2 to TRBJ2-3; D is possibly TRBD1 (5 bases). Trimming took 5 bases from V and 3 from J, leaving 12 bases between them. CDR3 length: 14 amino acids. CDR1 SGHTA and CDR2 FQGNSA come from the germline V gene. The CDR3 sequence: CASSLIGVTDTQYF. CDR3 in DNA: TGTGCCAGCAGCCTCATAGGGGTTACAGATACGCAGTATTTT.